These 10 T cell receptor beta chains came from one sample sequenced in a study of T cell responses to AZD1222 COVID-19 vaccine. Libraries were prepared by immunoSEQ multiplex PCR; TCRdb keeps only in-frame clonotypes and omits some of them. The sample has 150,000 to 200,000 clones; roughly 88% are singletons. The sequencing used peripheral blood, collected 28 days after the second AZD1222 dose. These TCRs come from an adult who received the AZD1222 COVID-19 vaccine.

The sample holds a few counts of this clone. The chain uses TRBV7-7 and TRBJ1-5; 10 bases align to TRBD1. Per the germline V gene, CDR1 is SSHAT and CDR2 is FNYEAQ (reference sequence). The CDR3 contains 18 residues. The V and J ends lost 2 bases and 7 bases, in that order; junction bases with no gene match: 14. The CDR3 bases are TGTGCCAGCAGCTTAAAGGTTACCGGGACAGGGGATCGCCAGCCCCAGCATTTT. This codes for CASSLKVTGTGDRQPQHF.

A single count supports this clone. The CDR3 loop is CSVEGIPNEKLFF. CDR3 DNA: TGCAGCGTTGAAGGGATACCTAATGAAAAACTGTTTTTT. This chain links TRBV29-1 with TRBJ1-4; D is unclear. CDR3 length: 13 amino acids. V shed 1 base and J shed 3 bases, with 6 bases lying between them. Germline-derived CDR1 and CDR2 are SQVTM and ANQGSEA.

CDR3 sequence reads: CASSEENQRNYGYTF. The CDR3 bases are TGTGCCAGCAGTGAAGAGAACCAACGTAACTATGGCTACACCTTC. This chain links TRBV6-1 with TRBJ1-2; D ambiguous. Trimming took off 1 base at V and 1 base at J, with 10 bases between the two ends. Germline CDR1 MNHNS, CDR2 SASEGT. CDR3 length: 15 residues.

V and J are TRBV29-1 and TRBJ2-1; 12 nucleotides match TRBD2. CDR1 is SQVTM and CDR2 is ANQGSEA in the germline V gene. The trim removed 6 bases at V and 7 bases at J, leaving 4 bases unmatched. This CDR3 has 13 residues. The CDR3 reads CSVTSGGRNEQFF. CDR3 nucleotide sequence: TGCAGCGTGACTAGCGGGGGTAGGAATGAGCAGTTCTTC.

The CDR3 loop is CAWSVGQYEQYF. The CDR3 DNA sequence: TGTGCCTGGAGTGTTGGACAGTACGAGCAGTACTTC. V is TRBV30 and J is TRBJ2-7; weak D call: TRBD1 (6 bases). V was shortened by 0 bases and J by 4 bases, with 7 bases between the two germline ends. CDR3 length equals 12 residues. Germline V gene lookup returns CDR1 GTSNPN and CDR2 SVGIG (reference sequence).

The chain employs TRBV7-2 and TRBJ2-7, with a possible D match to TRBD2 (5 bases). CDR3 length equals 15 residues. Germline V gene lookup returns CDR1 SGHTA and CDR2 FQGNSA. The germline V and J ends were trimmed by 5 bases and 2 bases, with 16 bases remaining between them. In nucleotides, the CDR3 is TGTGCCAGCAGCCTTCGTAGCGAGAGACCCTACGAGCAGTACTTC. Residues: CASSLRSERPYEQYF.

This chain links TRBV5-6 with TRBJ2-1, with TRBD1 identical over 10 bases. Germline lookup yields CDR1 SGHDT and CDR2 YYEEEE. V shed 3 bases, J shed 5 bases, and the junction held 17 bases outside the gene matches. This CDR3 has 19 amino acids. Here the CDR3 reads CASSSNNLHRDRGHNEQFF. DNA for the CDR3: TGTGCCAGCAGCTCGAACAATTTACACCGGGACAGGGGACACAATGAGCAGTTCTTC. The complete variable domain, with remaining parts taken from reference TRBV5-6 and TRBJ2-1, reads DAGVTQSPTHLIKTRGQQVTLRCSPKSGHDTVSWYQQALGQGPQFIFQYYEEEERQRGNFPDRFSGHQFPNYSSELNVNALLLGDSALYLCASSSNNLHRDRGHNEQFFGPGTRLTVL.

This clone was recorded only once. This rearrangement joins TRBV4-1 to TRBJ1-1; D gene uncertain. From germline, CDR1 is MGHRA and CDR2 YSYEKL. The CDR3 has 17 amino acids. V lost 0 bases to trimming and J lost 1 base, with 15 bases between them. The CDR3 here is CASSQETINTGNTEAFF. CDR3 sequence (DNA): TGCGCCAGCAGCCAAGAGACAATAAATACCGGGAACACTGAAGCTTTCTTT.

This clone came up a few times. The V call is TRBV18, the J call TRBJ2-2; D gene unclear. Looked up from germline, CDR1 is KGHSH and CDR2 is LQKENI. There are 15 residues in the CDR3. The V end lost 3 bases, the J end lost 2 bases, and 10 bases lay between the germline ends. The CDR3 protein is CASSPGGVNTGELFF. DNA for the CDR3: TGTGCCAGCTCACCGGGCGGAGTTAACACCGGGGAGCTGTTTTTT.

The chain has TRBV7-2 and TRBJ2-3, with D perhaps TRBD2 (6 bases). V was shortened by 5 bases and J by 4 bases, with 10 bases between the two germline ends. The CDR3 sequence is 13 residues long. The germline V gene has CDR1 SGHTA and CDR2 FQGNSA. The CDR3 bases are TGTGCCAGCAGCGCGGGGCTTCCAGATACGCAGTATTTT. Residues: CASSAGLPDTQYF.